Here is one T cell receptor (beta chain) with its context. The antigen is undetermined. As to treatment: roughly 10-day PBMC culture with coronavirus spike peptide pools or control peptides (ViraFEST assay). The sample belongs to a study of vaccination and CD4 T cells after COVID-19. V was pared by 4 bases and J by 1 base, with 6 bases of the junction left unmatched. The CDR3 sequence is 14 residues long. Germline CDR1 is SQVTM and CDR2 is ANQGSEA. The Oncomine TCR Beta short-read assay sequenced DNA from cultured CD4+ T cells. TCRdb analysed the PCR reads with MiXCR anew, one entry per CDR3 protein. The sample records more than 9,000 distinct CDR3 sequences, about 23% being singletons.

The specimen comprised CD4+ T cells from blood, cultured in vitro, sampled before SARS-CoV-2 vaccination. The chain joins TRBV29-1 to TRBJ1-1; 7 nucleotides agree with TRBD1. This receptor was obtained from a human donor who received a COVID-19 vaccine. The CDR3 DNA follows: TGCAGCGTTGTCCAGGGGGACGGGAACACTGAAGCTTTCTTT. Amino acid sequence: CSVVQGDGNTEAFF.